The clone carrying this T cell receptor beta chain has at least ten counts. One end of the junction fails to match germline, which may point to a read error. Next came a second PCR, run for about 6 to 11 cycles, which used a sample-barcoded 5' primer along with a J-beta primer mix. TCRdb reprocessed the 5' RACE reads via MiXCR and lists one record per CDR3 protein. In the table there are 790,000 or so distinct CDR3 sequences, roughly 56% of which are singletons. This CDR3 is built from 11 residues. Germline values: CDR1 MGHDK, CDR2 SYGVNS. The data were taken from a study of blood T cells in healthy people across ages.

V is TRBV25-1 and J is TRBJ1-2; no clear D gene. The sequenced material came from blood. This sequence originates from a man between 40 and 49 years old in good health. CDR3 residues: CASSESRGYTF. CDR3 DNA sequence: TGTGCCAGCAGCGAATCCCGGGGCTACACCTTC.